Detailed here is one T cell receptor (beta chain). Assay: immunoSEQ multiplex PCR; the TCRdb copy retains only in-frame clones and omits some. This sample has some 130,000 clones, with around 87% found just once. Trimming removed 6 bases from V and 2 bases from J; junction bases left unmatched: 8. Germline CDR1 LNHNV, CDR2 YYDKDF (reference sequence). CDR3 size: 15 residues. These data originate in a study of blood T cell repertoires in COVID-19. This receptor was obtained from a man between 50 and 59 years old with active COVID-19. The material sequenced was peripheral blood. The V call is TRBV15, the J call TRBJ2-3, with TRBD2 identical over 7 bases. The CDR3 region is CATSGGRGVTDTQYF. In DNA, the CDR3 is TGTGCCACCAGTGGAGGACGGGGGGTCACAGATACGCAGTATTTT.